A selection of T cell receptor beta chains follows, all from one sample in a study of cytomegalovirus exposure and HLA in healthy donors. Method: immunoSEQ multiplex PCR; TCRdb's copy keeps in-frame clones and lacks some. The repertoire holds 90,000 to 150,000 clones, with 88% as singletons. The material sequenced was PBMCs. These TCRs come from a woman younger than 30 in good health and CMV-seropositive. Each CDR3 is given with its conserved first and last residue. D genes are given only for firm matches. Where a row states a size, it is once, few, many or the class of an expanded clone; other rows omit it.

TRBD2	TRBV5-6	TRBJ2-1	NA	CASSHALGLAGLNEQFF	TGTGCCAGCAGCCACGCCCTGGGACTAGCGGGACTGAATGAGCAGTTCTTC
NA	TRBV7-9	TRBJ1-1	NA	CASSLEGVMNTEAFF	TGTGCCAGCAGCTTAGAGGGGGTCATGAACACTGAAGCTTTCTTT
TRBD1	TRBV12-5	TRBJ2-6	NA	CASGLSRDRASGANVLTF	TGTGCTAGTGGTTTGTCCCGGGACAGGGCATCTGGGGCCAACGTCCTGACTTTC
NA	TRBV29-1	TRBJ1-2	NA	CSAKTEGDYGYTF	TGCAGCGCCAAGACGGAGGGCGACTATGGCTACACCTTC
NA	TRBV4-3	TRBJ2-3	NA	CASSQGHGDTQYF	TGCGCCAGCAGCCAAGGGCATGGAGATACGCAGTATTTT
NA	TRBV5-6	TRBJ1-2	NA	CASSLPPQAGYTF	TGTGCCAGCAGCCTCCCCCCCCAGGCTGGCTACACCTTC
NA	TRBV29-1	TRBJ1-2	NA	CSVEDFGGENYGYTF	TGCAGCGTTGAAGATTTCGGGGGGGAGAACTATGGCTACACCTTC
TRBD1	TRBV30	TRBJ1-4	NA	CAWSAGTGVEKLFF	TGTGCCTGGAGTGCCGGGACAGGGGTTGAAAAACTGTTTTTT
NA	TRBV6-5	TRBJ2-3	NA	CASSPPGLGSGTQYF	TGTGCCAGCAGCCCTCCGGGACTGGGGTCCGGTACGCAGTATTTT
NA	TRBV6-5	TRBJ2-3	NA	CASSSLDTQYF	TGTGCCAGCAGTTCACTAGATACGCAGTATTTT
NA	TRBV6-5	TRBJ1-2	once	CASSTQNYGYTF	TGTGCCAGCAGTACGCAGAACTATGGCTACACCTTC
NA	TRBV6-1	TRBJ1-1	NA	CASREVRRGTEAFF	TGTGCCAGCAGGGAGGTACGGAGGGGCACTGAAGCTTTCTTT
NA	TRBV18	TRBJ2-1	few	CASSREDEQFF	TGTGCCAGCTCGCGTGAGGATGAGCAGTTCTTC
TRBD1	TRBV27	TRBJ2-7	NA	CASSSGQGYYEQYF	TGTGCCAGCAGTTCGGGACAGGGGTACTACGAGCAGTACTTC
NA	TRBV25-1	TRBJ1-2	NA	CASSDSRSYTF	TGTGCCAGCAGTGATTCGCGGAGCTACACCTTC
TRBD1	TRBV19	TRBJ1-2	NA	CASSIGDRGHYGYTF	TGTGCCAGTAGTATAGGGGACAGGGGACACTATGGCTACACCTTC
NA	TRBV20-1	TRBJ1-2	NA	CSASLRGGYTF	TGCAGTGCTAGTCTAAGGGGGGGCTACACCTTC
TRBD2	TRBV9	TRBJ2-7	NA	CASSVGGLAGIYEQYF	TGTGCCAGCAGCGTAGGGGGACTAGCGGGGATCTACGAGCAGTACTTC
NA	TRBV30	TRBJ1-2	NA	CAWGGQTATNYGYTF	TGTGCCTGGGGGGGACAAACGGCAACTAACTATGGCTACACCTTC
TRBD1	TRBV30	TRBJ2-3	NA	CAWKTGGTDTQYF	TGTGCCTGGAAGACAGGGGGCACAGATACGCAGTATTTT
NA	TRBV7-2	TRBJ1-4	NA	CASSLDRGAGEKLFF	TGTGCCAGCAGCTTAGATCGGGGGGCGGGTGAAAAACTGTTTTTT
TRBD1	TRBV7-8	TRBJ2-7	NA	CASSAETGGSYEQYF	TGTGCCAGCAGCGCAGAGACAGGGGGCTCCTACGAGCAGTACTTC
TRBD1	TRBV6-1	TRBJ2-2	NA	CASSLQGVGGELFF	TGTGCCAGCAGTCTACAGGGGGTTGGCGGGGAGCTGTTTTTT
NA	TRBV30	TRBJ1-1	NA	CAWSVDSPYEAFF	TGTGCCTGGAGTGTAGACAGCCCGTATGAAGCTTTCTTT
NA	TRBV6-5	TRBJ1-1	NA	CASSYSRVTEAFF	TGTGCCAGCAGTTACTCGAGGGTCACTGAAGCTTTCTTT
NA	TRBV5-4	TRBJ1-1	NA	CASSPRQVEWGTEAFF	TGTGCCAGCAGCCCTAGACAGGTTGAATGGGGTACTGAAGCTTTCTTT
NA	TRBV7-3	TRBJ2-6	NA	CASSSAGSGANVLTF	TGTGCCAGCAGCTCCGCCGGGTCCGGGGCCAACGTCCTGACTTTC
TRBD1	TRBV27	TRBJ2-7	NA	CASRNRGLVHEQYF	TGTGCCAGCAGAAACAGGGGGCTGGTCCACGAGCAGTACTTC
TRBD1	TRBV18	TRBJ1-4	few	CASSTRQGANEKLFF	TGTGCCAGCTCAACTAGACAGGGGGCGAATGAAAAACTGTTTTTT
NA	TRBV10-2	TRBJ1-2	NA	CASSGAGRDNYGYTF	TGCGCCAGCAGTGGGGCAGGGAGGGATAACTATGGCTACACCTTC
NA	TRBV20-1	TRBJ1-1	NA	CSAARDTEAFF	TGCAGTGCAGCGAGGGACACTGAAGCTTTCTTT
TRBD2	TRBV11-2	TRBJ2-1	NA	CASTTSGRSTLINDEQFF	TGTGCCAGCACGACTAGCGGGAGGTCGACTTTAATCAACGATGAGCAGTTCTTC
NA	TRBV29-1	TRBJ2-1	NA	CSVSPGSLTTGPNYNEQFF	TGCAGCGTTTCCCCCGGATCCCTTACGACAGGCCCCAATTACAATGAGCAGTTCTTC
NA	TRBV5-1	TRBJ2-7	NA	CASSLGAGGVYEQYF	TGCGCCAGCAGCTTGGGGGCAGGAGGGGTCTACGAGCAGTACTTC
TRBD1	TRBV2	TRBJ1-1	NA	CASTSRGQGVTGTEAFF	TGTGCCAGCACCTCCCGGGGACAGGGGGTAACCGGGACTGAAGCTTTCTTT
NA	TRBV10-2	TRBJ1-6	NA	CASSGRRVAESPLHF	TGCGCCAGCAGTGGACGCAGGGTCGCGGAGTCACCCCTCCACTTT
NA	TRBV18	TRBJ2-1	few	CASSPGGYNEQFF	TGTGCCAGCTCACCGGGAGGCTACAATGAGCAGTTCTTC
NA	TRBV4-2	TRBJ2-1	NA	CASSQGEAGSYNEQFF	TGTGCCAGCAGCCAAGGTGAGGCGGGATCCTACAATGAGCAGTTCTTC
NA	TRBV18	TRBJ1-1	NA	CASSPPGRMNTEAFF	TGTGCCAGCTCACCTCCGGGAAGAATGAACACTGAAGCTTTCTTT
NA	TRBV6-1	TRBJ1-1	NA	CASSERSCVEAFF	TGTGCCAGCAGTGAAAGATCTTGCGTTGAAGCTTTCTTT
TRBD2	TRBV30	TRBJ2-3	NA	CAWSVLGGGSSTDTQYF	TGTGCCTGGAGTGTACTGGGCGGGGGGTCCTCCACAGATACGCAGTATTTT
NA	TRBV18	TRBJ2-4	NA	CASSLKTGSLAKNIQYF	TGTGCCAGCTCACTAAAGACCGGGAGTTTAGCCAAAAACATTCAGTACTTC
NA	TRBV30	TRBJ1-5	NA	CAWSVNDRLDQPQHF	TGTGCCTGGAGTGTTAATGATCGACTCGATCAGCCCCAGCATTTT
TRBD2	TRBV9	TRBJ2-1	NA	CASSAASGRWDEQFF	TGTGCCAGCAGCGCGGCTAGCGGGAGATGGGATGAGCAGTTCTTC
TRBD1	TRBV6-1	TRBJ1-1	NA	CASRLDRGHAFF	TGTGCCAGCAGGCTGGACAGGGGGCATGCTTTCTTT
TRBD1	TRBV6-1	TRBJ1-2	NA	CASGARTGVLPTF	TGTGCCAGCGGCGCCCGGACAGGGGTCCTGCCTACCTTC
NA	TRBV7-8	TRBJ1-1	NA	CASSLYGNTEAFF	TGTGCCAGCAGCTTATACGGGAACACTGAAGCTTTCTTT
TRBD1	TRBV6-1	TRBJ2-3	NA	CASRAGTGREDTQYF	TGTGCCAGCAGGGCCGGGACAGGGAGGGAAGATACGCAGTATTTT
TRBD2	TRBV13	TRBJ2-2	NA	CASSFGLAGGGTGELFF	TGTGCCAGCAGCTTCGGACTAGCGGGAGGGGGAACCGGGGAGCTGTTTTTT
TRBD1	TRBV11-1	TRBJ1-2	NA	CASSDKLQGANGYTF	TGTGCCAGCAGCGATAAACTACAGGGGGCGAACGGCTACACCTTC
NA	TRBV19	TRBJ1-1	NA	CASSNLPGLGPEAFF	TGTGCCAGTAGTAACCTCCCGGGACTAGGACCTGAAGCTTTCTTT
NA	TRBV12-5	TRBJ1-1	NA	CASARNTEAFF	TGTGCTAGTGCCCGGAACACTGAAGCTTTCTTT
TRBD1	TRBV30	TRBJ1-5	NA	CAWSEGQGREPQHF	TGTGCCTGGAGCGAGGGACAGGGGCGCGAGCCCCAGCATTTT
NA	TRBV30	TRBJ2-7	once	CAWRKDRIYEQYF	TGTGCCTGGAGGAAAGACAGGATCTACGAGCAGTACTTC
NA	TRBV2	TRBJ2-7	few	CGSLSSYEQYF	TGTGGCTCGCTGAGCTCCTACGAGCAGTACTTC
NA	TRBV21-1	TRBJ1-6	NA	CASSKGGHSSPLHF	TGTGCCAGCAGCAAAGGGGGGCACTCTTCACCCCTCCACTTT
NA	TRBV18	TRBJ1-1	NA	CASSPLGGPFF	TGTGCCAGCTCACCATTAGGGGGTCCTTTCTTT